What follows describes a single TCR beta chain. TCRdb analysed the RT-PCR reads with MiXCR anew, one entry per CDR3 protein. The table includes fewer than 800,000 distinct CDR3 sequences, 12% to 15% detected once. Trimming pared 3 bases from V and 4 bases from J, leaving 16 bases between. The CDR3 is 15 residues long. Germline V lookup: CDR1 LGHNT, CDR2 FRNRAP. The rearrangement joins TRBV12-5 to TRBJ2-7; D uncertain. Sequencing was done on a sample of memory CD4+ T cells from blood. This receptor was taken from a female donor in good health, serving as a healthy control. CDR3 in amino acids: CASGFVSEHQYEQYF. The CDR3 nucleotides are TGTGCTAGTGGTTTTGTTTCAGAGCATCAATACGAGCAGTACTTC.